Listed below are T cell receptor beta chains from one sample, sequenced in a study of T cells in Graves' hyperthyroidism and ophthalmopathy. MiXCR, applied by TCRdb to the multiplex PCR reads, yields one record per CDR3 protein. This table has approximately 870,000 distinct CDR3 sequences, over 35% appearing once. The sample was blood. The receptors come from a man in his late teens or twenties with Graves' hyperthyroidism. Both conserved end residues are part of each CDR3. A D gene is named only where the DNA matches it firmly. Some rows mark clone size as missing; the rest say once, few, many or name a class of expanded clone.

>TRBD1|.|TRBV14|TRBJ1-1
TGTGCCAGCAGCCCTTTAGACAGGGATTCACCTGAAGCTTTCTTT
CASSPLDRDSPEAFF
>.|many|TRBV25-1|TRBJ1-1
TGTGCCAGCAGCCCGAGGGAGGGCCGAGACACTGAAGCTTTCTTT
CASSPREGRDTEAFF
>.|few|TRBV6-5|TRBJ2-7
TGTGCCAGCAGTACCCTGCGTACGGACGAGCAGTACTTC
CASSTLRTDEQYF
>.|many|TRBV20-1|TRBJ1-1
TGCAGTGCTAGAGGAGGGCTCACTGAAGCTTTCTTT
CSARGGLTEAFF
>.|few|TRBV20-1|TRBJ1-6
TGCAGTGCTAGAAAGGCAAATAATTCACCCCTCCACTTT
CSARKANNSPLHF
>.|.|TRBV5-1|TRBJ1-1
TGCGCCAGCAGCACTCCGGGCTTAGAAGGGGGGACTGAAGCTTTCTTT
CASSTPGLEGGTEAFF
>.|many|TRBV15|TRBJ1-1
TGTGCCACCAGCAGAGGAGTCGGACGCTGGAACACTGAAGCTTTCTTT
CATSRGVGRWNTEAFF
>.|once|TRBV29-1|TRBJ2-5
TGCAGCGGGGCGGGGGCCGGGGAGACCCAGTACTTC
CSGAGAGETQYF
>.|many|TRBV10-2|TRBJ1-1
TGCGCCAGCAGTGAGTATGGCGGCGTCGACACTGAAGCTTTCTTT
CASSEYGGVDTEAFF
>TRBD1|.|TRBV20-1|TRBJ1-4
TGCAGTGCTACAGGGGGAGGGGCTGAAAAACTGTTTTTT
CSATGGGAEKLFF
>.|many|TRBV7-2|TRBJ1-1
TGTGCCAGCAGCTGGACCACTGAAGCTTTCTTT
CASSWTTEAFF
>.|many|TRBV7-3|TRBJ1-1
TGTGCCAGCAGCCCACAGGCGGGCACTGAAGCTTTCTTT
CASSPQAGTEAFF
>.|.|TRBV7-6|TRBJ2-5
TGTGCCAGCAGCTTAAGTCCAGGGCCAGAGACCCAGTACTTC
CASSLSPGPETQYF
>TRBD1|.|TRBV29-1|TRBJ2-6
TGCAGCGTAGGGGGACAGTTTAGCGTCCTGACTTTC
CSVGGQFSVLTF
>.|.|TRBV11-1|TRBJ1-1
TGTGCCTGGAGTAGGCAGGGCACTGAAGCTTTCTTT
CAWSRQGTEAFF
>TRBD1|few|TRBV5-6|TRBJ2-7
TGTGCCAGCAGCGCGTTACCGGGACAGGGTTACGAGCAGTACTTC
CASSALPGQGYEQYF
>.|.|TRBV25-1|TRBJ2-3
TGTGCCAGCAGTGTATACAGGGGAGGAAGCACAGATACGCAGTATTTT
CASSVYRGGSTDTQYF
>.|.|TRBV6-4|TRBJ2-7
TGTGCCAGCAGTGACTCGCGGTGCAGGGCCTACGAGCAGTACTTC
CASSDSRCRAYEQYF
>.|few|TRBV5-1|TRBJ2-7
TGCGCCAGCAGCTTAATAATAGGTTCCGAGCAGTACTTC
CASSLIIGSEQYF
>TRBD1|many|TRBV28|TRBJ1-6
TGTGCCAGCAGTTCCCAGGACAGGGTGGGATCACCCCTCCACTTT
CASSSQDRVGSPLHF
>TRBD1|.|TRBV29-1|TRBJ1-1
TGCAGCGTTGGGCAGGACACGGACAGGGGGGGAGCTTTCTTT
CSVGQDTDRGGAFF
>TRBD2|many|TRBV10-2|TRBJ2-7
TGCGCCAGCACCAGGACTAGCGGGGGGGCCTACGAGCAGTACTTC
CASTRTSGGAYEQYF
>.|many|TRBV7-8|TRBJ1-2
TGTGCCAGCAGCTTAGCGCGGGGAACCGGGCACTATGGCTACACCTTC
CASSLARGTGHYGYTF